This note documents a single T cell receptor beta chain sequence. V was clipped by 0 bases and J by 3 bases, with 9 bases between them. CDR1 is LGHNA and CDR2 is YSLEER in the germline V gene. This CDR3 contains 15 residues. This sample is drawn from a study of cytomegalovirus exposure and HLA in healthy donors. Vbeta (60) and Jbeta (13) primers were used in the PCR. Here immunoSEQ multiplex PCR was the method, and the copy in TCRdb shows in-frame clones only, minus some. The sample records 85,000 to 130,000 clones, around 73% being singletons. The chain uses TRBV4-3 and TRBJ2-1, with D possibly being TRBD2 (5 bases). The sequencing sample was made of PBMCs. The sequence derives from a woman aged 40 to 49 in good health and CMV-seronegative. CDR3 protein: CASSQDFGVYNEQFF. The CDR3 nucleotides are TGCGCCAGCAGCCAAGATTTCGGGGTCTACAATGAGCAGTTCTTC.